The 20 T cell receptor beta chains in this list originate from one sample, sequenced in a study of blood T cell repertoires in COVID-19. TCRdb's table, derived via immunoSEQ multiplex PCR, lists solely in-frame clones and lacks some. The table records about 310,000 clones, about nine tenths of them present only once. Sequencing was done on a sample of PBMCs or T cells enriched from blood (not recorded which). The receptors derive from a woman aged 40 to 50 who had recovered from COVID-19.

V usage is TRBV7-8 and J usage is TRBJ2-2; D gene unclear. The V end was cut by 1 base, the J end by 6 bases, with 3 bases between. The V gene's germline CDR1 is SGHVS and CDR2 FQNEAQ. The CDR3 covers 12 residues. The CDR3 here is CASSLEPGELFF. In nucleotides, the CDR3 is TGTGCCAGCAGCTTAGAGCCCGGGGAGCTGTTTTTT.

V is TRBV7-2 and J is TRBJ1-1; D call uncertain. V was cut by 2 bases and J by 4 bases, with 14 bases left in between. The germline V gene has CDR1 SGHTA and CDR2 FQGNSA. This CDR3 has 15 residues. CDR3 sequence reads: CASSLLEGIGTEAFF. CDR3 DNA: TGTGCCAGCAGCTTACTCGAGGGTATTGGCACTGAAGCTTTCTTT.

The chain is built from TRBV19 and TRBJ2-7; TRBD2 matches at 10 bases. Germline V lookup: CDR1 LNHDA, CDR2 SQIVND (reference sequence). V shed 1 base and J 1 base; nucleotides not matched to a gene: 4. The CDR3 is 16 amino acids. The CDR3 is CASSIASGSPSYEQYF. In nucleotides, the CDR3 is TGTGCCAGTAGTATAGCTAGCGGGAGTCCTTCCTACGAGCAGTACTTC.

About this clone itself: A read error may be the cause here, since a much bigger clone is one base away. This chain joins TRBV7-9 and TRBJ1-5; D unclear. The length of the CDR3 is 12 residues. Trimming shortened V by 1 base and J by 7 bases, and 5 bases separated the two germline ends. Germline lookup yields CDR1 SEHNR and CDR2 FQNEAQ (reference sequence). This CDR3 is CASSLEEQPQHF. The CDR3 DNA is TGTGCCAGCAGCTTAGAAGAGCAGCCCCAGCATTTT.

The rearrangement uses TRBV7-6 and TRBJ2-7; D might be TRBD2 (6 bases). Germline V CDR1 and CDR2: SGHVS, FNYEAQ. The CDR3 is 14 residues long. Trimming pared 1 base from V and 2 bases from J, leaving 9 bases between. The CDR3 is CASSLEDYPYEQYF. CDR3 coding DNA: TGTGCCAGCAGCTTAGAGGACTACCCCTACGAGCAGTACTTC.

CDR3 DNA sequence: TGTGCCAGCTCACTCTGGACTAGCGGGAACGGAGAGACCCAGTACTTC. This sequence encodes CASSLWTSGNGETQYF. The chain uses TRBV18 and TRBJ2-5; 12 nucleotides match TRBD2. CDR3 length equals 16 residues. In germline, CDR1 is KGHSH, CDR2 LQKENI. V lost 4 bases to trimming and J lost 4 bases; unmatched junction nucleotides: 7.

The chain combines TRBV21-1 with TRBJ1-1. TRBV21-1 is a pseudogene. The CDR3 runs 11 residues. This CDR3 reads CASSIGGEAFF. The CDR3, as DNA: TGTGCCAGCAGCATCGGGGGTGAAGCTTTCTTT.

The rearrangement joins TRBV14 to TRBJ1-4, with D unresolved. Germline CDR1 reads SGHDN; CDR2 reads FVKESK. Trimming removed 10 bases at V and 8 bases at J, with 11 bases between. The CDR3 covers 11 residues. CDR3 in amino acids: CAIPRREKLFF. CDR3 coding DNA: TGTGCCATACCTAGAAGGGAAAAACTGTTTTTT.

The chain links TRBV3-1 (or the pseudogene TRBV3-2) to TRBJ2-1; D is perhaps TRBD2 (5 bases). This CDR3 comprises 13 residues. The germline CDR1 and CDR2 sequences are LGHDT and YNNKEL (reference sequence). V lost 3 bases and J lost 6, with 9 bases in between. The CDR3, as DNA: TGTGCCAGCAGCCAGAGTCGGGGCAATGAGCAGTTCTTC. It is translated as CASSQSRGNEQFF.

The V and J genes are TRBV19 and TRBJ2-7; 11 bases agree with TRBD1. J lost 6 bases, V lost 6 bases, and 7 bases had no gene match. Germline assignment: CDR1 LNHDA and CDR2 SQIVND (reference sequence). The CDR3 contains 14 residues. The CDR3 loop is CASSSQGQGGEQYF. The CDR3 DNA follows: TGTGCCAGTAGCTCCCAGGGACAGGGGGGCGAGCAGTACTTC. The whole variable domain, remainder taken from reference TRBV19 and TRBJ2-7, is DGGITQSPKYLFRKEGQNVTLSCEQNLNHDAMYWYRQDPGQGLRLIYYSQIVNDFQKGDIAEGYSVSREKKESFPLTVTSAQKNPTAFYLCASSSQGQGGEQYFGPGTRLTVT.

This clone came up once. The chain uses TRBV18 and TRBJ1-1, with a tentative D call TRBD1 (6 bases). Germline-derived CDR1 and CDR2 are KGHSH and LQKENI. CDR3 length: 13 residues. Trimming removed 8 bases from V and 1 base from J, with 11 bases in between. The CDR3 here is CASQDSANTEAFF. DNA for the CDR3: TGTGCCAGCCAGGACAGCGCGAACACTGAAGCTTTCTTT.

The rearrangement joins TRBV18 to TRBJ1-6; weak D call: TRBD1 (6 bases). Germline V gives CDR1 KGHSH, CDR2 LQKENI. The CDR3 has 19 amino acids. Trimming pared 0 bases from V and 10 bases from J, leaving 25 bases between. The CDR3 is CASSPPTGESTRGGSPLHF. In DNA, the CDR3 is TGTGCCAGCTCACCACCGACAGGAGAGAGCACGCGCGGCGGGTCACCCCTCCACTTT.

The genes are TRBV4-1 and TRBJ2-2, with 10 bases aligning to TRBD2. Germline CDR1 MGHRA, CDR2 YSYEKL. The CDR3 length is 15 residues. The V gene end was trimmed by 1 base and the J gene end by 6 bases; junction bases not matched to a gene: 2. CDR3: CASSQVGLAAGELFF. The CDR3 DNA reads TGCGCCAGCAGCCAAGTAGGACTAGCGGCCGGGGAGCTGTTTTTT.

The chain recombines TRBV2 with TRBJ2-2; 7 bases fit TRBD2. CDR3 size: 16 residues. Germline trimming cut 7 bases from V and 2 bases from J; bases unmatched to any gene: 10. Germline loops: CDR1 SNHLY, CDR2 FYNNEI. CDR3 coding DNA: TGTGCCAGCACCTCCCCGGGACTAACAAACACCGGGGAGCTGTTTTTT. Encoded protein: CASTSPGLTNTGELFF.

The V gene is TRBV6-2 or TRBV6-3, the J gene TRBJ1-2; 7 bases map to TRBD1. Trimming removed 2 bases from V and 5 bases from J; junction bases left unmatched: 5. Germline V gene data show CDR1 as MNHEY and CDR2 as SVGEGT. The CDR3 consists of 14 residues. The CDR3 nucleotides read TGTGCCAGCAGTTACCCCATCAGGGGGTATGGCTACACCTTC. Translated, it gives CASSYPIRGYGYTF.

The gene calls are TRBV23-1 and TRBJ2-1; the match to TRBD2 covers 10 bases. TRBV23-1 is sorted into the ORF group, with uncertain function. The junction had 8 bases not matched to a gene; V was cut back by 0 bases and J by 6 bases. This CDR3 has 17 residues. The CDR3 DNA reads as TGCGCCAGCAGTCAATCTATAGGCGCTAGCGGGAGCAATGAGCAGTTCTTC. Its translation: CASSQSIGASGSNEQFF.

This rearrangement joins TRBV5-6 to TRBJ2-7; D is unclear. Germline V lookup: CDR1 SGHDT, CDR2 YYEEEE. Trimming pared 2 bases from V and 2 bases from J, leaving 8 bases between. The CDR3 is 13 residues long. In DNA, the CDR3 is TGTGCCAGCAGCTTATCCCCCGCCTACGAGCAGTACTTC. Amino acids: CASSLSPAYEQYF.

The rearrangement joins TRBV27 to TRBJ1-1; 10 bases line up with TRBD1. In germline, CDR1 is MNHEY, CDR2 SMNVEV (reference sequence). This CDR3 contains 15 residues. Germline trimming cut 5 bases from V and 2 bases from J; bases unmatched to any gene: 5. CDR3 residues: CASSNRDRGNTEAFF. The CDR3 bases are TGTGCCAGCAGTAACCGGGACAGGGGTAACACTGAAGCTTTCTTT.

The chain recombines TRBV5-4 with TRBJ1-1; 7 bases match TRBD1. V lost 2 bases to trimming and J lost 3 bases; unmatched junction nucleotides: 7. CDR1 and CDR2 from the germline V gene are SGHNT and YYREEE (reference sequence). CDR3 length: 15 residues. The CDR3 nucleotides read TGTGCCAGCAGCTTCGGGACAGCCCTGGACACTGAAGCTTTCTTT. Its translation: CASSFGTALDTEAFF.

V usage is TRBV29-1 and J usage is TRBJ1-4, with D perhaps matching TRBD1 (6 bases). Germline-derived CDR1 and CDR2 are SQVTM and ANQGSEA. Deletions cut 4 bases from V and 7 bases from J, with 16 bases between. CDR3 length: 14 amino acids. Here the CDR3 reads CSVALGALREKLFF. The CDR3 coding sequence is TGCAGCGTTGCCCTGGGGGCTTTACGTGAAAAACTGTTTTTT.